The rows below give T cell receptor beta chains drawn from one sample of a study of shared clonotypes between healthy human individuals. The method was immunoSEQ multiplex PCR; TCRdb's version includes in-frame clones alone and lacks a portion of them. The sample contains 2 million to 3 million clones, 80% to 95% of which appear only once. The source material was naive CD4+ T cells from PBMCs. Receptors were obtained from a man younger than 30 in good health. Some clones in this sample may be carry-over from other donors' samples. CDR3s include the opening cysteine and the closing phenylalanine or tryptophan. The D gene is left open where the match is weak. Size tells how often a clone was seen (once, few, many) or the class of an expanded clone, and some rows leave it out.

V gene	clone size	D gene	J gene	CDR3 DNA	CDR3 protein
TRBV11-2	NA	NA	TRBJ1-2	TGTGCCAGCAGCTTAGGCAGCTATGGCTACACCTTC	CASSLGSYGYTF
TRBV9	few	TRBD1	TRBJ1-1	TGTGCCAGCAGCGTAGGAGGGACAGGGGTCATGAACACTGAAGCTTTCTTT	CASSVGGTGVMNTEAFF
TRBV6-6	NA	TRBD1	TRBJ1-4	TGTGCCAGCAGTAGGAATCAGGGGGCGCAAGGTGAAAAACTGTTTTTT	CASSRNQGAQGEKLFF
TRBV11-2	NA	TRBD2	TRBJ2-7	TGTGCCAGCAGCCCACGTCCACCGGTAGCGGGAGATGCCTACGAGCAGTACTTC	CASSPRPPVAGDAYEQYF
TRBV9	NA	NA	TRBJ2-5	TGTGCCAGCAGCCCAAGAGAGCGGGAGACCCAGTACTTC	CASSPRERETQYF
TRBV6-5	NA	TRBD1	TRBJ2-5	TGTGCCAGCACCCCGGACAGGGAAGAGACCCAGTACTTC	CASTPDREETQYF
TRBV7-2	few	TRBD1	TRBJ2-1	TGTGCCAGCAGCTTAGGTAGACAGGGCATAGAGCAGTTCTTC	CASSLGRQGIEQFF
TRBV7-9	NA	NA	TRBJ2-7	TGTGCCAGCAGCCCGAATTGGGAGAAAACAGGTTACGAGCAGTACTTC	CASSPNWEKTGYEQYF
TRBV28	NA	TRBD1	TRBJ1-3	TGTGCCAGCAGGACAGGGGGCGCGTTCTCTGGAAACACCATATATTTT	CASRTGGAFSGNTIYF
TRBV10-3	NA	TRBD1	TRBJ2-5	TGTGCCATCAGTCCGACAGGGGCGAGAGAGACCCAGTACTTC	CAISPTGARETQYF
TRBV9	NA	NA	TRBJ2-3	TGTGCCAGCAGCCCTGGGGGGAATCCTGGCACAGATACGCAGTATTTT	CASSPGGNPGTDTQYF
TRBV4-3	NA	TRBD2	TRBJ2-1	TGCGCCAGCAGCCAAGCGGGAGGGATATACAATGAGCAGTTCTTC	CASSQAGGIYNEQFF
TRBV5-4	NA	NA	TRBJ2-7	TGTGCCAGCAGCTTGGCGTCAGGGGGGGACTACGAGCAGTACTTC	CASSLASGGDYEQYF
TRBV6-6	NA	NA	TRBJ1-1	TGTGCCACTACATCTCAGGGGATGGGGACTGAAGCTTTCTTT	CATTSQGMGTEAFF
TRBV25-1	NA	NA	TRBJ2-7	TGTGCCAGCAGTGGACACCCGGGACAAGGCGCTTACGAGCAGTACTTC	CASSGHPGQGAYEQYF
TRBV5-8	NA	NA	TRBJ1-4	TGTGCCAGCAGCCTCCCCGGACAGCCCGAGTTGGGGAAACTGTTTTTT	CASSLPGQPELGKLFF
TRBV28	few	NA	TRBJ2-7	TGTGCCAGCAGTTTAGGGGGGAGTTACGAGCAGTACTTC	CASSLGGSYEQYF
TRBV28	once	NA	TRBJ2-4	TGTGCCAGCAGTTCTCCCAGCAAAAACATTCAGTACTTC	CASSSPSKNIQYF
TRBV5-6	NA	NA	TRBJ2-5	TGTGCCAGCAGCCAACCGGGACTGCCGAAAGAGACCCAGTACTTC	CASSQPGLPKETQYF
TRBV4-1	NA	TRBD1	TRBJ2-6	TGCGCCAGCAGCCAGAACGCCCCCGGGACAGGGGTTTTCATGGGGGCCAACGTCCTGACTTTC	CASSQNAPGTGVFMGANVLTF
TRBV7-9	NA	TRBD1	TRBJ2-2	TGTGCCAGCAGCTCATTTGACAGGGGATCCAACCGGGAGCTGTTTTTT	CASSSFDRGSNRELFF
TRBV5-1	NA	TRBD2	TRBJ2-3	TGCGCCAGCAGCTTGGGGCTTGGCCAGACCCTAGCGGGACGCACAGATACGCAGTATTTT	CASSLGLGQTLAGRTDTQYF
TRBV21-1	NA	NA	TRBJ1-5	TGTGCCAGCAGCAAATGGCGGGGGGCGGGGGAGCAGCCCCAGCATTTT	CASSKWRGAGEQPQHF
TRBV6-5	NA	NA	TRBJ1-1	TGTGCCAGCAGTTACCAGCCGATCATGAACACTGAAGCTTTCTTT	CASSYQPIMNTEAFF
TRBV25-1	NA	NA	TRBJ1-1	TGTGCCAGCAGTGAAACTTGGGGGGGAGCTTTCTTT	CASSETWGGAFF
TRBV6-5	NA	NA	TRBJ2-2	TGTGCCAGCAGGTTTGCTAGAGGGGAGCTGTTTTTT	CASRFARGELFF
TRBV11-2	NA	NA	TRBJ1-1	TGTGCCAGCAGATCCGTTGGGAGCTTGAACACTGAAGCTTTCTTT	CASRSVGSLNTEAFF
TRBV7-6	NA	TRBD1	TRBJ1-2	TGTGCCAGCAGCTTGGGGACAGGGCGGGACGGCTACACCTTC	CASSLGTGRDGYTF
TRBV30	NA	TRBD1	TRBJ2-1	TGTGCCTGGAGTGTTCTAACAGGGGAAGGTGAGCAGTTCTTC	CAWSVLTGEGEQFF
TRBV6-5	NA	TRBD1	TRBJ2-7	TGTGCCAGCAGGCCCGACAGGGGGGGGACCTACGAGCAGTACTTC	CASRPDRGGTYEQYF
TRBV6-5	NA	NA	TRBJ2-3	TGTGCCAGCAGAGCCGGCCAGACTAGCACAGATACGCAGTATTTT	CASRAGQTSTDTQYF
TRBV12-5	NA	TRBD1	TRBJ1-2	TGTGCTAGTGGTTCCGGGACAGGGGCGGGCTACACCTTC	CASGSGTGAGYTF
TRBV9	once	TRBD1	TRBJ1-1	TGTGCCAGCAGCGCAAGACAGGGCCAGTACACTGAAGCTTTCTTT	CASSARQGQYTEAFF
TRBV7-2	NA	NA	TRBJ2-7	TGTGCCAGCAGCTTAGGGACAGCCTACGAGCAGTACTTC	CASSLGTAYEQYF
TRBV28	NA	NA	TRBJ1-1	TGTGCCAGCAGGGGCAGTGAGAACACTGAAGCTTTCTTT	CASRGSENTEAFF
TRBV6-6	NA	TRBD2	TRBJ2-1	TGTGCCAGTCGACGAGGGACTAGTCTCGATGAGCAGTTCTTC	CASRRGTSLDEQFF
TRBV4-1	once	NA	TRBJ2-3	TGCGCCAGCAGCCAGGGGATAGCGCGAACCCTCACAGATACGCAGTATTTT	CASSQGIARTLTDTQYF
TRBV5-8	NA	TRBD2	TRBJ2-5	TGTGCCAGCAGCTTGGGTCTACAGTGGATTAGCGGGGCGGAGACCCAGTACTTC	CASSLGLQWISGAETQYF
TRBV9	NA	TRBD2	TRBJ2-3	TGTGCCAGCAGCTCGACTGAGCGGGACCGCACAGATACGCAGTATTTT	CASSSTERDRTDTQYF
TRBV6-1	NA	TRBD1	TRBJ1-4	TGTGCCAGCAGAAGGGACAGGGTGGATGAAAAACTGTTTTTT	CASRRDRVDEKLFF
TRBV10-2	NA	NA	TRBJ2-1	TGCGCCAGCAGTGATGGTTGGCCAAACAATGAGCAGTTCTTC	CASSDGWPNNEQFF
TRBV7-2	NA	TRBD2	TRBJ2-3	TGTGCCAGCAGCTTAAGCCCTAGCGGGAGGAAAACAGATACGCAGTATTTT	CASSLSPSGRKTDTQYF
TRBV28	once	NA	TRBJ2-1	TGTGCCAGCAGTTTGGGAGTCTCTGAGCAGTTCTTC	CASSLGVSEQFF
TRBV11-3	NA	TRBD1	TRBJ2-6	TGTGCCAGCAGCTTCGGGACAGGGGACTCTGGGGCCAACGTCCTGACTTTC	CASSFGTGDSGANVLTF
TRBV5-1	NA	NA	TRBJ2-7	TGCGCCAGCAGCTTACCGGGTGGCTACGAGCAGTACTTC	CASSLPGGYEQYF
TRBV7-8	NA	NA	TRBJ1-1	TGTGCCAGCAGCTTAGTCGTCCCGTTGAACACTGAAGCTTTCTTT	CASSLVVPLNTEAFF
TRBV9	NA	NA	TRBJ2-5	TGTGCCAGCAGCGTAAGTGAGGGAGGAGTAGAGACCCAGTACTTC	CASSVSEGGVETQYF
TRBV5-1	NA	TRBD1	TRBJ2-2	TGCGCCAGCAGTGGGACAGGGGGCAACGGGGAGCTGTTTTTT	CASSGTGGNGELFF
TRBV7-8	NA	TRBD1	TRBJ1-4	TGTGCCAGCAGGTTATCCGGGACAGGGAATGAAAAACTGTTTTTT	CASRLSGTGNEKLFF
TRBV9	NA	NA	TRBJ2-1	TGTGCCAGCAGCTACCGCCCGAGCCGGACATACAATGAGCAGTTCTTC	CASSYRPSRTYNEQFF
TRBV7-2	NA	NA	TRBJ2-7	TGTGCCAGCAGCTATCCGGGACCCTCCTACGAGCAGTACTTC	CASSYPGPSYEQYF
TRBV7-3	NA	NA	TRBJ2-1	TGTGCCAGCAGCTTAACGGGGGCCAATGAGCAGTTCTTC	CASSLTGANEQFF
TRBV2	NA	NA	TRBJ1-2	TGTGCCAGCAGACGAATGGGGGACCCGGGGAGTGGCTACACCTTC	CASRRMGDPGSGYTF
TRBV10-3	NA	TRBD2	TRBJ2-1	TGTGCCATCAGTCATAGCGGGGGCAATGAGCAGTTCTTC	CAISHSGGNEQFF
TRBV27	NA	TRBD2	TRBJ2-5	TGTGCCAGCAGTTTTTCCCCCTCACTAGCGCTACAAGAGACCCAGTACTTC	CASSFSPSLALQETQYF
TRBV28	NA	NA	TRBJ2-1	TGTGCCAGCAGTTCCCCGACTAGTGAGCAGTTCTTC	CASSSPTSEQFF